A selection of T cell receptor beta chains follows, all from one sample in a study of cytomegalovirus exposure and HLA in healthy donors. Generated by immunoSEQ multiplex PCR, the TCRdb table keeps only in-frame clones and is missing some. The sample lists roughly 200,000 clones; 70% to 90% were seen once. Sequenced: PBMCs. The receptor set was obtained from a woman in her twenties or thirties in good health and CMV-seronegative. The CDR3 runs from the conserved cysteine through the conserved F or W. A D gene is named only where the DNA matches it firmly. Not all rows give a size; the values are once, few, many and, for expanded clones, a class.

V: TRBV5-1
J: TRBJ2-1
D: TRBD2
size: .
CDR3: CASSLAPGGPYNEQFF
DNA: TGCGCCAGCAGCTTGGCCCCGGGAGGGCCTTACAATGAGCAGTTCTTC

V: TRBV6-5
J: TRBJ1-2
D: .
size: .
CDR3: CASSYSFQGSDGYTF
DNA: TGTGCCAGCAGTTACTCTTTTCAGGGATCCGACGGCTACACCTTC

V: TRBV5-5
J: TRBJ2-7
D: TRBD2
size: .
CDR3: CASSLRAGVNYEQYF
DNA: TGTGCCAGCAGCCTCCGAGCGGGAGTGAACTACGAGCAGTACTTC

V: TRBV18
J: TRBJ2-7
D: TRBD1
size: .
CDR3: CASSPPSGGLSYEQYF
DNA: TGTGCCAGCTCACCACCGTCAGGGGGCCTATCCTACGAGCAGTACTTC

V: TRBV7-3
J: TRBJ2-6
D: .
size: .
CDR3: CASSPRSSGANVLTF
DNA: TGTGCCAGCAGCCCCCGGAGTAGCGGGGCCAACGTCCTGACTTTC

V: TRBV7-9
J: TRBJ2-1
D: TRBD2
size: .
CDR3: CASSPPSGRAVNEQFF
DNA: TGTGCCAGCAGCCCCCCTAGCGGGAGGGCCGTCAATGAGCAGTTCTTC

V: TRBV6-5
J: TRBJ2-7
D: TRBD1
size: .
CDR3: CASRLGQVSSYEQYF
DNA: TGTGCCAGCAGGCTGGGACAGGTCAGCTCCTACGAGCAGTACTTC

V: TRBV28
J: TRBJ1-1
D: TRBD1
size: .
CDR3: CASSLRRGPHTEAFF
DNA: TGTGCCAGCAGTTTACGCAGGGGGCCCCACACTGAAGCTTTCTTT

V: TRBV2
J: TRBJ1-6
D: .
size: .
CDR3: CASSLQGRNSPLHF
DNA: TGTGCCAGCAGTCTGCAGGGTCGAAATTCACCCCTCCACTTT

V: TRBV6-5
J: TRBJ1-1
D: .
size: .
CDR3: CASSYSPQDMNTEAFF
DNA: TGTGCCAGCAGTTACTCGCCGCAGGACATGAACACTGAAGCTTTCTTT

V: TRBV7-8
J: TRBJ2-2
D: TRBD2
size: .
CDR3: CASSLAPGLDTGELFF
DNA: TGTGCCAGCAGCTTAGCTCCGGGACTAGACACCGGGGAGCTGTTTTTT

V: TRBV2
J: TRBJ2-7
D: TRBD2
size: .
CDR3: CASSEMGLAGVVEQYF
DNA: TGTGCCAGCAGTGAAATGGGACTAGCGGGAGTGGTGGAGCAGTACTTC

V: TRBV28
J: TRBJ2-2
D: TRBD1
size: .
CDR3: CASSPRQGGTGELFF
DNA: TGTGCCAGCAGTCCCCGACAGGGGGGCACCGGGGAGCTGTTTTTT

V: TRBV5-1
J: TRBJ1-3
D: .
size: .
CDR3: CASSLGQELSGNTIYF
DNA: TGCGCCAGCAGCTTGGGACAGGAACTCTCTGGAAACACCATATATTTT

V: TRBV5-4
J: TRBJ2-7
D: TRBD1
size: .
CDR3: CASSGDRGRGEYF
DNA: TGTGCCAGCAGCGGGGACAGGGGACGTGGGGAGTACTTC

V: TRBV11-2
J: TRBJ2-7
D: TRBD2
size: .
CDR3: CASSQLGLAGYSYEQYF
DNA: TGTGCCAGCAGCCAGCTAGGACTAGCGGGGTACTCCTACGAGCAGTACTTC

V: TRBV7-2
J: TRBJ1-1
D: .
size: .
CDR3: CASSLVSGDTEAFF
DNA: TGTGCCAGCAGCTTAGTGTCCGGAGACACTGAAGCTTTCTTT

V: TRBV6-5
J: TRBJ2-1
D: .
size: .
CDR3: CASTTRLGLNEQFF
DNA: TGTGCCAGCACCACTAGGCTCGGTCTCAATGAGCAGTTCTTC

V: TRBV30
J: TRBJ2-5
D: .
size: .
CDR3: CAWGRPRGTQETQYF
DNA: TGTGCCTGGGGGCGGCCTCGGGGAACTCAAGAGACCCAGTACTTC

V: TRBV4-2
J: TRBJ1-2
D: .
size: .
CDR3: CASSRLPGGRLSYGYTF
DNA: TGTGCCAGCAGCCGCCTACCGGGGGGGCGCTTGTCCTATGGCTACACCTTC

V: TRBV27
J: TRBJ2-1
D: .
size: .
CDR3: CASSPGDFYNEQFF
DNA: TGTGCCAGCAGCCCCGGGGATTTCTACAATGAGCAGTTCTTC

V: TRBV6-5
J: TRBJ1-3
D: .
size: .
CDR3: CASSYAVSSGNTIYF
DNA: TGTGCCAGCAGTTACGCGGTGAGCTCTGGAAACACCATATATTTT

V: TRBV20-1
J: TRBJ2-1
D: .
size: .
CDR3: CSAKGGVEQFF
DNA: TGCAGTGCAAAGGGGGGGGTCGAGCAGTTCTTC

V: TRBV4-1
J: TRBJ2-5
D: TRBD1
size: .
CDR3: CASSQDQDREETQYF
DNA: TGCGCCAGCAGCCAAGACCAAGACAGGGAAGAGACCCAGTACTTC

V: TRBV28
J: TRBJ2-3
D: TRBD2
size: .
CDR3: CASSLAGGPWTDTQYF
DNA: TGTGCCAGCAGTTTAGCGGGAGGGCCGTGGACAGATACGCAGTATTTT

V: TRBV4-1
J: TRBJ2-5
D: TRBD2
size: .
CDR3: CASSPQASGATETQYF
DNA: TGCGCCAGCAGCCCGCAGGCCAGCGGGGCAACCGAGACCCAGTACTTC

V: TRBV28
J: TRBJ2-7
D: .
size: .
CDR3: CASTGAVLYEQYF
DNA: TGTGCCAGCACAGGGGCCGTACTCTACGAGCAGTACTTC

V: TRBV28
J: TRBJ1-4
D: TRBD1
size: .
CDR3: CASSRDRTNEKLFF
DNA: TGTGCCAGCAGCCGGGACAGAACTAATGAAAAACTGTTTTTT

V: TRBV6-1
J: TRBJ1-2
D: .
size: .
CDR3: CASSEGHGHVVLGGYTF
DNA: TGTGCCAGCAGTGAAGGGCACGGACATGTCGTGCTAGGTGGCTACACCTTC

V: TRBV5-1
J: TRBJ2-3
D: .
size: .
CDR3: CASSLAPPSTDTQYF
DNA: TGCGCCAGCAGCTTGGCCCCCCCTAGCACAGATACGCAGTATTTT

V: TRBV28
J: TRBJ2-7
D: .
size: .
CDR3: CASSRGGWGYSSYEQYF
DNA: TGTGCCAGCAGTCGAGGGGGATGGGGTTATTCTTCCTACGAGCAGTACTTC

V: TRBV7-2
J: TRBJ2-1
D: .
size: .
CDR3: CASSLSFYNEQFF
DNA: TGTGCCAGCAGCTTATCCTTCTACAATGAGCAGTTCTTC

V: TRBV27
J: TRBJ2-7
D: .
size: .
CDR3: CASSYPDKDSLLYYEQYF
DNA: TGTGCCAGCAGTTATCCGGACAAGGATAGCCTTCTTTACTACGAGCAGTACTTC

V: TRBV11-2
J: TRBJ1-1
D: TRBD1
size: once
CDR3: CAGSPDRGQEAFF
DNA: TGTGCCGGCAGCCCGGACAGGGGACAAGAAGCTTTCTTT